A selection of T cell receptor beta chains follows, all from one sample in a study of cytomegalovirus exposure and HLA in healthy donors. The method was immunoSEQ multiplex PCR; TCRdb's version includes in-frame clones alone and lacks a portion of them. The repertoire holds over 150,000 clones, with almost 85% as singletons. Sample: PBMCs. These receptors came from a girl between 5 and 17 years old in good health and CMV-seropositive. Both conserved end residues are part of each CDR3. Each record gives: J gene, clone size, V gene, D gene, CDR3 DNA, CDR3 protein. A D gene is named only where the DNA matches it firmly. The size field is filled for only some rows; it gives once, few, many or a size class.

J: TRBJ2-2
size: NA
V: TRBV19
D: TRBD1
DNA: TGTGCCAGTAGGGCGAACAGGGGGGCTATCGGGGAGCTGTTTTTT
CDR3: CASRANRGAIGELFF

J: TRBJ2-3
size: NA
V: TRBV9
D: NA
DNA: TGTGCCAGCAGCGTAGGGGCAGGGGCGTACACAGATACGCAGTATTTT
CDR3: CASSVGAGAYTDTQYF

J: TRBJ2-7
size: once
V: TRBV4-2
D: TRBD1
DNA: TGTGCCAGCAGCCAAGAGGGACAGGGACGCGAGCAGTACTTC
CDR3: CASSQEGQGREQYF

J: TRBJ2-5
size: NA
V: TRBV23-1
D: TRBD2
DNA: TGCGCCAGCAGTCGGTGGGGGGGGGAAGAGACCCAGTACTTC
CDR3: CASSRWGGEETQYF

J: TRBJ2-1
size: NA
V: TRBV6-4
D: TRBD2
DNA: TGTGCCAGCAGTCTTCTAGCGGGGGGGTACAATGAGCAGTTCTTC
CDR3: CASSLLAGGYNEQFF

J: TRBJ2-7
size: NA
V: TRBV19
D: NA
DNA: TGTGCCAGTAGTATCTCCGCTACTAGCTCCTACGAGCAGTACTTC
CDR3: CASSISATSSYEQYF

J: TRBJ1-2
size: once
V: TRBV2
D: NA
DNA: TGTGCCAGCAGTAGCTTATCTTCCTATGGCTACACCTTC
CDR3: CASSSLSSYGYTF

J: TRBJ1-1
size: NA
V: TRBV2
D: NA
DNA: TGTGCCAGCAGTATTACAAGGAACACTGAAGCTTTCTTT
CDR3: CASSITRNTEAFF

J: TRBJ2-4
size: NA
V: TRBV6-1
D: TRBD1
DNA: TGTGCCAGCGGGGGACAGGGTGAGATGGACATTCAGTACTTC
CDR3: CASGGQGEMDIQYF

J: TRBJ1-1
size: once
V: TRBV5-1
D: NA
DNA: TGCGCCAGCAGGGATCAGGGCAACACTGAAGCTTTCTTT
CDR3: CASRDQGNTEAFF

J: TRBJ1-1
size: NA
V: TRBV30
D: NA
DNA: TGTGCCTGGACCACAGGGACGAACACTGAAGCTTTCTTT
CDR3: CAWTTGTNTEAFF

J: TRBJ1-2
size: NA
V: TRBV5-1
D: NA
DNA: TGCGCCAGCAGCTCGGACCAGGGGAATGGCTACACCTTC
CDR3: CASSSDQGNGYTF

J: TRBJ2-7
size: NA
V: TRBV29-1
D: TRBD1
DNA: TGCAGCGTTGAGGGACAGGACTCCTACGAGCAGTACTTC
CDR3: CSVEGQDSYEQYF

J: TRBJ2-1
size: NA
V: TRBV5-4
D: NA
DNA: TGTGCCAGCAGCTTGGGTCGTGACAATGAGCAGTTCTTC
CDR3: CASSLGRDNEQFF

J: TRBJ1-1
size: NA
V: TRBV21-1
D: NA
DNA: TGTGCCAGCTGCGTCCGGGACACCAAAAACACTGAAGCTTTCTTT
CDR3: CASCVRDTKNTEAFF

J: TRBJ1-3
size: NA
V: TRBV7-9
D: NA
DNA: TGTGCCAGCAGCGGAGAGTCCTCTGGAAACACCATATATTTT
CDR3: CASSGESSGNTIYF

J: TRBJ2-5
size: NA
V: TRBV6-5
D: TRBD1
DNA: TGTGCCAGCAGTTTCCCGTATACAACAGGGGGAGAGACCCAGTACTTC
CDR3: CASSFPYTTGGETQYF

J: TRBJ2-2
size: NA
V: TRBV19
D: TRBD2
DNA: TGTGCCAGTAGTATTACTAGCGGATACAACACCGGGGAGCTGTTTTTT
CDR3: CASSITSGYNTGELFF

J: TRBJ2-7
size: NA
V: TRBV19
D: TRBD1
DNA: TGTGCCAGTAGACAGGGGGCTGGCTCCTACGAGCAGTACTTC
CDR3: CASRQGAGSYEQYF

J: TRBJ2-7
size: NA
V: TRBV4-1
D: TRBD2
DNA: TGCGCCAGCAGCCAAGCGGCTAGCGGCTTCTCCTACGAGCAGTACTTC
CDR3: CASSQAASGFSYEQYF

J: TRBJ2-1
size: NA
V: TRBV5-1
D: TRBD2
DNA: TGCGCCAGCAGTTCTAGCGGCTCCTACAATGAGCAGTTCTTC
CDR3: CASSSSGSYNEQFF

J: TRBJ1-2
size: NA
V: TRBV5-1
D: TRBD1
DNA: TGCGCCAGCAGCTTGGCCCTAGACAGGGTATTAAGTGGCTACACCTTC
CDR3: CASSLALDRVLSGYTF

J: TRBJ2-1
size: NA
V: TRBV13
D: NA
DNA: TGTGCCAGCAGCCCCGTGACTCGCTCCTACAATGAGCAGTTCTTC
CDR3: CASSPVTRSYNEQFF

J: TRBJ2-5
size: NA
V: TRBV5-6
D: TRBD2
DNA: TGTGCCAGCAGCTTGGGACTAGCGGGGGCCTCCGGGGAGACCCAGTACTTC
CDR3: CASSLGLAGASGETQYF

J: TRBJ2-7
size: NA
V: TRBV4-1
D: NA
DNA: TGCGCCAGCAGCCAAGATCAGGGGGGTTTGCGCGAGCAGTACTTC
CDR3: CASSQDQGGLREQYF

J: TRBJ2-1
size: NA
V: TRBV12-5
D: NA
DNA: TGTGCTAGTGGTTGGCTAACAGGGAGCTCCTACAATGAGCAGTTCTTC
CDR3: CASGWLTGSSYNEQFF

J: TRBJ1-5
size: NA
V: TRBV6-1
D: TRBD1
DNA: TGTGCCAGCAGTATACGACAGGGTTCCAATCAGCCCCAGCATTTT
CDR3: CASSIRQGSNQPQHF

J: TRBJ1-1
size: NA
V: TRBV6-4
D: NA
DNA: TGTGCCAGCAGTAAAACCGCGGACAAAACTGAAGCTTTCTTT
CDR3: CASSKTADKTEAFF

J: TRBJ1-2
size: NA
V: TRBV6-1
D: NA
DNA: TGTGCCAGCAGTACACAGGGCGGCTACACCTTC
CDR3: CASSTQGGYTF

J: TRBJ1-6
size: NA
V: TRBV5-6
D: TRBD1
DNA: TGTGCCAGCAGCTTGGGGGGTCGAGGGGGCTCACCCCTCCACTTT
CDR3: CASSLGGRGGSPLHF

J: TRBJ1-5
size: NA
V: TRBV18
D: TRBD1
DNA: TGTGCCAGCTCACCCGGGACAGCGAAAAATCAGCCCCAGCATTTT
CDR3: CASSPGTAKNQPQHF

J: TRBJ2-7
size: NA
V: TRBV6-5
D: TRBD1
DNA: TGTGCCAGCAGTTACTCAACAGAGGGGGCCGAGCAGTACTTC
CDR3: CASSYSTEGAEQYF

J: TRBJ1-1
size: NA
V: TRBV9
D: TRBD1
DNA: TGTGCCAGCAGCGAGGGGGGACAGGGGTACACTGAAGCTTTCTTT
CDR3: CASSEGGQGYTEAFF

J: TRBJ1-5
size: NA
V: TRBV2
D: TRBD1
DNA: TGTGCCAGCAATCGGGACAGGGGAGATCAGCCCCAGCATTTT
CDR3: CASNRDRGDQPQHF

J: TRBJ1-2
size: NA
V: TRBV7-9
D: NA
DNA: TGTGCCAGCAGCTTAGCTGTAGACTATGGCTACACCTTC
CDR3: CASSLAVDYGYTF

J: TRBJ2-6
size: NA
V: TRBV5-1
D: NA
DNA: TGCGCCAGCAGCGGACTTCTAGACTCTGGGGCCAACGTCCTGACTTTC
CDR3: CASSGLLDSGANVLTF

J: TRBJ1-4
size: NA
V: TRBV5-4
D: TRBD1
DNA: TGTGCCAGCAGCCCGGGACAGGGAGGTAATGAAAAACTGTTTTTT
CDR3: CASSPGQGGNEKLFF

J: TRBJ1-1
size: NA
V: TRBV5-6
D: TRBD1
DNA: TGTGCCAGCAGCATAAAAGGACAGGGTGAGGCTGAAGCTTTCTTT
CDR3: CASSIKGQGEAEAFF

J: TRBJ2-7
size: NA
V: TRBV7-9
D: TRBD2
DNA: TGTGCCAGCAGCTTAGGGACTAGTTCCTACGAGCAGTACTTC
CDR3: CASSLGTSSYEQYF

J: TRBJ1-6
size: NA
V: TRBV7-2
D: NA
DNA: TGTGCCAGCAGCTTATCGGCAAGGGGCTCACCCCTCCACTTT
CDR3: CASSLSARGSPLHF

J: TRBJ2-1
size: NA
V: TRBV2
D: TRBD2
DNA: TGTGCCAGCAGGGGTGGACTAGGCTCCTACAATGAGCAGTTCTTC
CDR3: CASRGGLGSYNEQFF

J: TRBJ2-2
size: NA
V: TRBV7-2
D: TRBD2
DNA: TGTGCCAGCAGCTTAGTGGCCAGCGGGGGAGCTACCGGGGAGCTGTTTTTT
CDR3: CASSLVASGGATGELFF

J: TRBJ1-1
size: NA
V: TRBV6-4
D: NA
DNA: TGTGCCAGCAGCTATGACAGTAACACTGAAGCTTTCTTT
CDR3: CASSYDSNTEAFF

J: TRBJ2-1
size: NA
V: TRBV19
D: TRBD2
DNA: TGTGCCAGTAGGACCATAGGGGCGGGGGGGCCTAATGAGCAGTTCTTC
CDR3: CASRTIGAGGPNEQFF

J: TRBJ1-1
size: NA
V: TRBV11-1
D: TRBD1
DNA: TGTGCCAGCAGCTTAAGGGACAGGGAGAACACTGAAGCTTTCTTT
CDR3: CASSLRDRENTEAFF

J: TRBJ2-1
size: NA
V: TRBV6-5
D: TRBD1
DNA: TGTGCCAGCAGTTTAACGGGACAGGCTCCCATGGAGCAGTTCTTC
CDR3: CASSLTGQAPMEQFF

J: TRBJ1-1
size: NA
V: TRBV30
D: TRBD1
DNA: TGTGCCTGGAGTACCCGTGGACAGGGCTGGGGCTCTGAAGCTTTCTTT
CDR3: CAWSTRGQGWGSEAFF

J: TRBJ2-3
size: NA
V: TRBV6-6
D: NA
DNA: TGTGCCAGCAGTGGGCAGGGGCCTAGCACAGATACGCAGTATTTT
CDR3: CASSGQGPSTDTQYF

J: TRBJ2-4
size: once
V: TRBV9
D: TRBD1
DNA: TGTGCCAGCAGCGTCCGGACAGGGGGGGGGTCGGACATTCAGTACTTC
CDR3: CASSVRTGGGSDIQYF

J: TRBJ1-3
size: NA
V: TRBV28
D: NA
DNA: TGTGCCAGCACCCTTGTTGTGAGCTCTGGAAACACCATATATTTT
CDR3: CASTLVVSSGNTIYF

J: TRBJ2-2
size: NA
V: TRBV4-2
D: NA
DNA: TGTGCCAGCAGCCCCCTGGGGAGTGGGTACACCGGGGAGCTGTTTTTT
CDR3: CASSPLGSGYTGELFF

J: TRBJ1-6
size: NA
V: TRBV7-8
D: TRBD1
DNA: TGTGCCAGCAGCGCCGGGACAGCCGATAATTCACCCCTCCACTTT
CDR3: CASSAGTADNSPLHF

J: TRBJ1-1
size: NA
V: TRBV6-6
D: NA
DNA: TGTGCCAGCAGTTATTCCACAAACATGAACACTGAAGCTTTCTTT
CDR3: CASSYSTNMNTEAFF

J: TRBJ2-7
size: NA
V: TRBV11-3
D: NA
DNA: TGTGCCAGCAGCTTAGGAGCGGGACAATTCTACGAGCAGTACTTC
CDR3: CASSLGAGQFYEQYF

J: TRBJ1-5
size: NA
V: TRBV6-5
D: NA
DNA: TGTGCCAGCAGTTCGGGACTGCAACGGAGCAATCAGCCCCAGCATTTT
CDR3: CASSSGLQRSNQPQHF

J: TRBJ2-3
size: NA
V: TRBV19
D: TRBD2
DNA: TGTGCCAGTATGGGGGGGCCGGGGGGGCGGACAGATACGCAGTATTTT
CDR3: CASMGGPGGRTDTQYF

J: TRBJ2-1
size: NA
V: TRBV18
D: TRBD1
DNA: TGTGCCAGCGGGAGGACAGGGTTGCCAAATGAGCAGTTCTTC
CDR3: CASGRTGLPNEQFF